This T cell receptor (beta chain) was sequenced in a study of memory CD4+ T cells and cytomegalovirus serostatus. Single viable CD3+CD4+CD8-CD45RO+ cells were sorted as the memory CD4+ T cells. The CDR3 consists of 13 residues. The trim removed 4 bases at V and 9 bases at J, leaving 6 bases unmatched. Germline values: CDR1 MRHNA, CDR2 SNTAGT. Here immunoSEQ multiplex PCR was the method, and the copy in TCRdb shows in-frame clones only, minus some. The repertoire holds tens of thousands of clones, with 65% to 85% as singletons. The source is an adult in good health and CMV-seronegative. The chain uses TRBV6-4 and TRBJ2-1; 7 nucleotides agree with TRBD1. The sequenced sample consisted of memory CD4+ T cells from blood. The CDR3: CASSVKGASEQFF. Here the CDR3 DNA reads TGTGCCAGCAGTGTGAAGGGGGCAAGTGAGCAGTTCTTC.